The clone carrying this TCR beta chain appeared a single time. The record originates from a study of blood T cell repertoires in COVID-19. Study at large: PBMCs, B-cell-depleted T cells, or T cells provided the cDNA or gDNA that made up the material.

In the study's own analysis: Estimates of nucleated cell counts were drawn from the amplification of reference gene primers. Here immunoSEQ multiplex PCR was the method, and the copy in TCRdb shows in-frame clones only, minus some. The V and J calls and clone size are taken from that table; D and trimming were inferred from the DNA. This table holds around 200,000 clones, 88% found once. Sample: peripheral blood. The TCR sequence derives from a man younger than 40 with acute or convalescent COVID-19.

CDR3 amino acids: CAWSTGVTTNEKLFF. Written as DNA, the CDR3 is TGTGCCTGGTCGACAGGAGTTACAACTAATGAAAAACTGTTTTTT. The J gene is TRBJ1-4, the V gene TRBV30; a weak D match, TRBD1 (6 bases). Germline CDR1 and CDR2: GTSNPN and SVGIG (reference sequence). Trimming shortened V by 5 bases and J by 0 bases, and 13 bases separated the two germline ends. This CDR3 is built from 15 residues.